Shown below are 23 T cell receptor beta chains from a single sample sequenced in a study of cytomegalovirus exposure and HLA in healthy donors. The method was immunoSEQ multiplex PCR; TCRdb's version includes in-frame clones alone and lacks a portion of them. Among around 94,000 clones listed, approximately 95% were seen once. The sequenced sample was PBMCs. Receptors originate from a woman younger than 30 in good health and CMV-seronegative.

The V call is TRBV6-1, the J call TRBJ2-1, with 7 bases that match TRBD2. Germline CDR1 reads MNHNS; CDR2 reads SASEGT. The CDR3 sequence is 17 residues long. V shed 3 bases, J shed 3 bases, and the junction held 11 bases outside the gene matches. The chain's CDR3 is CASSEPGEGSYYNEQFF. The CDR3 nucleotides are TGTGCCAGCAGTGAGCCCGGGGAGGGCTCATACTACAATGAGCAGTTCTTC.

V usage is TRBV7-3 and J usage is TRBJ2-5; TRBD2 agrees at 11 bases. Germline loops: CDR1 SGHTA, CDR2 FQGTGA. The junction had 9 bases not matched to a gene; V was cut back by 5 bases and J by 7 bases. The CDR3 totals 15 residues. The CDR3 sequence: CASSPASGGRGTQYF. The CDR3 coding sequence is TGTGCCAGCAGCCCGGCTAGCGGGGGGCGGGGGACCCAGTACTTC.

The chain combines TRBV5-4 with TRBJ2-3, with no clear D. Trimming left V 4 bases short and J 1 base short, with 7 bases between. Germline CDR1 and CDR2: SGHNT and YYREEE (reference sequence). This CDR3 spans 13 amino acids. The CDR3 reads CASSQYGTDTQYF. CDR3 DNA: TGTGCCAGCAGCCAGTACGGCACAGATACGCAGTATTTT. Complete variable domain (other parts from reference TRBV5-4 and TRBJ2-3): ETGVTQSPTHLIKTRGQQVTLRCSSQSGHNTVSWYQQALGQGPQFIFQYYREEENGRGNFPPRFSGLQFPNYSSELNVNALELDDSALYLCASSQYGTDTQYFGPGTRLTVL.

The chain carries TRBV28 and TRBJ1-5; 7 bases agree with TRBD1. This CDR3 contains 15 residues. Germline V gene data show CDR1 as MDHEN and CDR2 as SYDVKM. Trimming cost V 6 bases and J 3 bases; bases outside gene matches: 8. The CDR3 protein is CASSPDRVYNQPQHF. Here the CDR3 DNA reads TGTGCCAGCAGCCCCGACAGGGTCTACAATCAGCCCCAGCATTTT.

This chain uses TRBV28 with TRBJ1-2; D might be TRBD1 (6 bases). CDR1 MDHEN and CDR2 SYDVKM come from the germline V gene. Trimming shortened V by 7 bases and J by 8 bases, and 20 bases separated the two germline ends. The CDR3 spans 14 residues. CDR3 bases: TGTGCCAGCACATCCGGGGGCCAGCGGGGAGGCTACACCTTC. Its translation: CASTSGGQRGGYTF.

The rearrangement links TRBV6-1 to TRBJ2-7; D perhaps matches TRBD1 (5 bases). The CDR3 runs 16 residues. V lost 0 bases and J 2 bases, leaving 14 bases between the germline ends. The germline gives CDR1 MNHNS, CDR2 SASEGT. The CDR3 loop is CASSEALLGVPYEQYF. CDR3 bases: TGTGCCAGCAGTGAAGCGCTTCTAGGGGTCCCCTACGAGCAGTACTTC.

The chain combines TRBV15 with TRBJ1-2, with a weak D call TRBD1 (6 bases). CDR3 length: 15 residues. The V gene's germline CDR1 is LNHNV and CDR2 YYDKDF (reference sequence). Trimming pared 2 bases from V and 7 bases from J, leaving 17 bases between. CDR3 nucleotides: TGTGCCACCAGCAGACTTTCGGGACAAGCCCCTGGCTACACCTTC. Its translation: CATSRLSGQAPGYTF. The full variable domain, completed using reference TRBV15 and TRBJ1-2, is DAMVIQNPRYQVTQFGKPVTLSCSQTLNHNVMYWYQQKSSQAPKLLFHYYDKDFNNEADTPDNFQSRRPNTSFCFLDIRSPGLGDTAMYLCATSRLSGQAPGYTFGSGTRLTVV.

This chain uses TRBV11-2 with TRBJ1-3, with 7 nucleotides matching TRBD1. Trimming cost V 1 base and J 10 bases; bases outside gene matches: 4. Looked up from germline, CDR1 is SGHAT and CDR2 is FQNNGV. The CDR3 runs to 13 residues. This CDR3 is CASSLGDRFTIYF. The CDR3 DNA is TGTGCCAGCAGCTTAGGGGACAGATTTACCATATATTTT. The entire variable domain, with the rest obtained from reference TRBV11-2 and TRBJ1-3, is as follows: EAGVAQSPRYKIIEKRQSVAFWCNPISGHATLYWYQQILGQGPKLLIQFQNNGVVDDSQLPKDRFSAERLKGVDSTLKIQPAKLEDSAVYLCASSLGDRFTIYFGEGSWLTVV.

The chain employs TRBV7-6 and TRBJ2-1; a weak D match, TRBD1 (5 bases). Between the trimmed V and J ends, which lost 6 bases and 2 bases, there was a span of 14 bases. Germline CDR1 is SGHVS and CDR2 is FNYEAQ. CDR3 length: 15 residues. For the CDR3, the DNA is TGTGCCAGCAGTAGGGGCAACGCTGCCTACAATGAGCAGTTCTTC. This encodes CASSRGNAAYNEQFF.

The chain carries TRBV11-2 and TRBJ2-7; 11 bases map to TRBD2. The CDR3 loop spans 19 amino acids. J was trimmed by 2 bases and V by 4 bases; bases with no gene match: 16. Germline V CDR1 and CDR2: SGHAT, FQNNGV. The CDR3 sequence is CASSSRGLAAGIPTYEQYF. The DNA for the CDR3 is TGTGCCAGCAGCTCTAGGGGACTAGCGGCCGGAATCCCTACCTACGAGCAGTACTTC.

V and J are TRBV5-1 and TRBJ2-1; 7 bases agree with TRBD2. V lost 1 base, J lost 0 bases, and 4 bases stayed unmatched. Germline V lookup: CDR1 SGHRS, CDR2 YFSETQ. This CDR3 contains 16 residues. The CDR3 DNA reads TGCGCCAGCAGCTTGAGTGGGACTATCTCCTACAATGAGCAGTTCTTC. Translating it yields CASSLSGTISYNEQFF.

This chain links TRBV27 with TRBJ2-7; 9 bases map to TRBD1. There are 15 residues in the CDR3. From germline, CDR1 is MNHEY and CDR2 SMNVEV (reference sequence). The J segment lost 3 bases and the V segment lost 7 bases, leaving 10 bases of the junction unmatched. The CDR3 DNA sequence: TGTGCCAGCAACCCCCGGTGGGGACAGGGCTACGAGCAGTACTTC. Protein: CASNPRWGQGYEQYF.

The genes are TRBV30 and TRBJ1-5; a possible D gene is TRBD1 (5 bases). The CDR3 is 17 residues long. Trimming stripped 0 bases from V and 10 bases from J, with 25 bases between. CDR1 is GTSNPN, CDR2 SVGIG, per germline (reference sequence). CDR3 sequence: CAWSVTRTPPSARPQHF. CDR3 coding DNA: TGTGCCTGGAGTGTAACCCGGACACCTCCGAGTGCGAGACCCCAGCATTTT.

V is TRBV10-3 and J is TRBJ2-7, with 7 bases lining up with TRBD1. CDR1 and CDR2 (germline): ENHRY, SYGVKD. CDR3 size: 12 residues. Germline trimming cut 8 bases from V and 0 bases from J; bases unmatched to any gene: 1. The CDR3: CAIGDSSYEQYF. For the CDR3, the DNA is TGTGCCATCGGGGACAGCTCCTACGAGCAGTACTTC.

The CDR3 DNA is TGCGCCAGCAGCTGGGACAGGGGGCTGGGAGATACGCAGTATTTT. Protein product: CASSWDRGLGDTQYF. The V gene is TRBV5-1, the J gene TRBJ2-3; 12 nucleotides match TRBD1. This CDR3 is built from 15 residues. Trimming cost V 3 bases and J 5 bases; bases outside gene matches: 4. The germline V gene encodes CDR1 SGHRS and CDR2 YFSETQ.

The gene calls are TRBV11-3 and TRBJ1-2; no definite D call. The length of the CDR3 is 13 residues. V lost 0 bases to trimming and J lost 2 bases, with 4 bases between them. Germline lookup yields CDR1 SGHNT and CDR2 YENEEA. CDR3 bases: TGTGCCAGCAGCTTAGAATCGAACTATGGCTACACCTTC. Amino acids: CASSLESNYGYTF.

This chain uses TRBV9 with TRBJ2-3, with 7 bases that match TRBD1. V dropped 1 base and J dropped 2; count of bases not matched to a gene: 4. CDR3 length: 15 amino acids. The germline V gene has CDR1 SGDLS and CDR2 YYNGEE. The CDR3 sequence is CASSVRGQPTDTQYF. The DNA of the CDR3 is TGTGCCAGCAGCGTACGGGGACAGCCCACAGATACGCAGTATTTT.

This clone showed up just once. This chain connects TRBV12-5 to TRBJ2-7; the D is unclear. The CDR3 is 11 residues long. V was clipped by 3 bases and J by 7 bases, with 7 bases between them. Germline loops: CDR1 LGHNT, CDR2 FRNRAP. Here the CDR3 reads CASGLSSEQYF. The CDR3 DNA reads as TGTGCTAGTGGTTTAAGTAGTGAGCAGTACTTC.

J is TRBJ2-7 and V is TRBV18; 14 bases match TRBD2. The trim removed 0 bases at V and 5 bases at J, leaving 0 bases unmatched. Germline V gene data show CDR1 as KGHSH and CDR2 as LQKENI. This CDR3 comprises 15 residues. The CDR3 spells CASSPPGLAGDEQYF. The DNA for the CDR3 is TGTGCCAGCTCACCACCGGGACTAGCGGGGGACGAGCAGTACTTC.

The chain is built from TRBV18 and TRBJ2-7, with a possible D match to TRBD1 (6 bases). Trimming stripped 3 bases from V and 4 bases from J, with 7 bases between. The CDR3 covers 12 residues. The germline V gene encodes CDR1 KGHSH and CDR2 LQKENI. CDR3 bases: TGTGCCAGCTCACCCGGACAGTACGAGCAGTACTTC. Its protein is CASSPGQYEQYF.

The count of this clone is one. The rearrangement links TRBV7-6 to TRBJ1-2, with 8 bases fitting TRBD1. Germline V gives CDR1 SGHVS, CDR2 FNYEAQ. With 6 bases clipped from V and 4 bases from J, the junction kept 7 bases outside the gene matches. This CDR3 is built from 14 residues. The DNA of the CDR3 is TGTGCCAGCAGTGAATTACAGGGGGGCTATGGCTACACCTTC. This translates into CASSELQGGYGYTF. The variable domain in full, completed from reference TRBV7-6 and TRBJ1-2, reads GAGVSQSPRYKVTKRGQDVALRCDPISGHVSLYWYRQALGQGPEFLTYFNYEAQQDKSGLPNDRFSAERPEGSISTLTIQRTEQRDSAMYRCASSELQGGYGYTFGSGTRLTVV.

The chain joins TRBV2 to TRBJ1-5, with D perhaps matching TRBD1 (6 bases). The CDR3 spans 15 residues. V lost 3 bases to trimming and J lost 2 bases, with 11 bases between them. The germline gives CDR1 SNHLY, CDR2 FYNNEI. CDR3 in amino acids: CASSDRGAGNQPQHF. In DNA, the CDR3 is TGTGCCAGCAGTGACAGGGGCGCTGGCAATCAGCCCCAGCATTTT.

V gene TRBV6-5 combines with J gene TRBJ1-4, with 7 bases identical to TRBD1. CDR1 MNHEY and CDR2 SVGAGI come from the germline V gene. J was trimmed by 4 bases and V by 0 bases; bases with no gene match: 2. The CDR3 spans 15 residues. This CDR3 reads CASSYSGGLNEKLFF. The CDR3 nucleotides read TGTGCCAGCAGTTACTCAGGGGGCCTTAATGAAAAACTGTTTTTT.